Reported below is one T cell receptor beta chain. The antigen is not known. Clones were read by immunoSEQ multiplex PCR, and TCRdb kept only the in-frame ones, dropping some. The sample consists of more than 85,000 clones, 80% to 95% of them appearing once. V trimming: 5 bases; J trimming: 6 bases; junction bases outside the gene matches: 10. The CDR3 is 15 residues long. Germline loops: CDR1 GTSNPN, CDR2 SVGIG (reference sequence). The entry originates in a study of cytomegalovirus exposure and HLA in healthy donors. Notes on the study in general: A few chains linked to CMV were shown in vitro to be specific for CMV antigens. Most TCR sequences were uncommon, yet certain public TCRs appeared in many donors.

The donors were in the approximately 130-subject validation cohort; that cohort was separate from the roughly 680-subject first cohort. Material: PBMCs. This sequence was found in a woman aged 30 to 39 in good health and CMV-seropositive. The V call is TRBV30, the J call TRBJ1-5; the match to TRBD1 covers 10 bases. The CDR3 bases are TGTGCCTGGGCTAAAAAGACAGGGGGCCTTCAGCCCCAGCATTTT. Translating it yields CAWAKKTGGLQPQHF. The whole variable domain, remainder taken from reference TRBV30 and TRBJ1-5, is SQTIHQWPATLVQPVGSPLSLECTVEGTSNPNLYWYRQAAGRGLQLLFYSVGIGQISSEVPQNLSASRPQDRQFILSSKKLLLSDSGFYLCAWAKKTGGLQPQHFGDGTRLSIL.